This TCR beta chain was obtained from a study of cytomegalovirus exposure and HLA in healthy donors (dated 2017 in TCRdb). Looking at the study overall: An earlier analysis of approximately 640 of the donors reported more than 250 Gb of sequence data and roughly 110 million unique TCR beta sequences from about 179 million T cells. Besides the first cohort of approximately 670 subjects, a separate validation cohort made up of 90 to 150 different subjects was used. Genome-wide SNP genotypes for about 65% of the roughly 670 donors were used in a later genetic analysis, which treated that subset as a discovery cohort. The later analysis used no new phenotypic data to find candidate immune exposures, relying instead on TCR beta sequences and their occurrence across donors. An earlier analysis of roughly 580 of the donors used high-throughput TCR beta sequencing to judge whether each TCR beta V gene segment behaved as functional or pseudogenic. Around 320 gigabases of sequencing data and around 87 million unique TCR sequences were included in an early release covering roughly 600 HLA-typed donors. Class I and class II HLA loci were covered by the typing at four-digit resolution. To predict cytomegalovirus infection status, the study brought together high-throughput TCR immunosequencing, statistical association of individual TCRs with disease status, and machine learning. The study aimed to test whether cataloging public T cell receptors could reveal signatures of past pathogen exposure. Donor age, sex, ethnicity and CMV serostatus were compiled together with the repertoire data. The number of typed donors differed by locus: roughly 629-640 for A, B, C, DRB1 and DQB1; 522 for DQA1; 606 for DPA1; and around 450 for DPB1. All discovery cohort repertoires had been generated on a single sequencing platform. The study profiled the T cell repertoires of fewer than 850 subjects by immunosequencing and related them to cytomegalovirus serostatus. Roughly five DR-DQ haplotypes were treated as single units for association and clustering because of strong linkage in the cohort. A later analysis re-analyzed previously published TCR beta repertoires from approximately 670 donors and added high-resolution HLA genotyping to study TCR occurrence patterns. Among over 350 genotyped donors of the cohort, an average of 235,054 unique TCR beta nucleotide sequences were sequenced per donor, roughly 18% of them non-productive. Of the approximately 400 genotyped donors, about 80% fell in the genetic ancestry cluster associated with self-reported Caucasian donors. Beyond this particular receptor, the publication reports: HLA typing was unavailable for some donors at each locus, so association tests used only the typed subset. According to a later genetic analysis, donors in an Asian-associated ancestry cluster had fewer N-insertions in productive TCRs than the roughly 670-donor mean. A later analysis found that TCR association rates varied across HLA loci, with DRB1 alleles showing the most associated TCRs and HLA-C alleles the fewest. The authors suggested that the approach could potentially be extended to other disease states and immunological phenotypes. Linkage disequilibrium might explain the correlated functional status among segregating V segments, but an unknown experimental factor could not be excluded. The cohort was sequenced for TCR beta chains only, and without alpha or paired-chain data the features that could be detected were limited. The only immune exposure information available for the cohort was CMV serostatus. Sequencing depth was assumed to be roughly uniform across donors in the presence/absence analyses, though that assumption may not hold. In both the original and validation cohorts, the classifier was reported to diagnose cytomegalovirus status with high specificity and sensitivity. Three of the identified cytomegalovirus-associated TCR beta chains were confirmed in vitro to be specific for cytomegalovirus antigens. An association between a missense DCLRE1C variant and V-gene and J-gene trimming of TCR beta chains was found in a later genetic analysis and replicated in an independent cohort. The study gave a list of under 200 TCR beta chains associated with cytomegalovirus. In a later analysis, HLA-associated TCR beta chains were found to be more clonally expanded and to have lower generation probabilities than equally common non-associated chains. When HLA alleles, especially DR and DQ, strongly co-occurred, TCR associations were difficult to assign to individual alleles. A cluster of highly shared sequence variants was judged likely to represent a technical artifact of the sequencing pipeline. Because counts were too low, approximately 15 rarely observed V segments, including chromosome 9 orphons, were excluded from the earlier analysis of 587 of the donors. A further reported finding was that TCR beta sequences accurately predicted the HLA-A and HLA-B alleles for most subjects in the first cohort. An earlier analysis of around 600 of the donors showed that most TCR beta V segments appeared in productive rearrangements either about 90% or about 30% of the time, which broadly matched IMGT annotations. The 87-base-pair reads could not distinguish some IMGT-functional V segments, including TRBV6-2 and TRBV6-3, so those segments were excluded. In a later analysis, some 17,000 TCR beta sequences were associated with specific HLA alleles at a false discovery rate of 0.05. A later analysis reported that several top co-occurrence clusters appeared linked to parvovirus B19, influenza, CMV and Epstein-Barr virus. In a later analysis, most CMV-associated TCR beta chains were found to appear HLA-restricted, with HLA associations seemingly driven largely by CMV exposure. Most TCR sequences were observed very rarely across donors, whereas some public TCRs were present in many individuals.

CDR1 and CDR2 (SGHRS, YFSETQ) derive from the germline V gene. Trimming removed 0 bases from V and 4 bases from J; the gene matches leave 5 bases unexplained. Counted from cysteine to phenylalanine, this CDR3 has 15 amino acids. Only CDR3 DNA is held: 45 bases, read in frame from base 1. To note about this clone: What antigen it recognizes has not been identified. Base-call qualities are not available, and no considerably larger clone is one nucleotide away.

In total, approximately 610 healthy bone marrow donors made up the cohort. Cohort members were all nominally healthy when sampled, although unrecorded immune exposures were likely present. The donor tested CMV seronegative, placing the donor among the 350 or so seronegative members of the cohort. A peripheral blood sample was provided by each donor, and peripheral blood mononuclear cells were used for TCR beta sequencing. Genomic DNA was extracted from the blood cell samples with the Qiagen DNeasy Blood Extraction Kit. Library prep was done by the immunoSEQ multiplex PCR assay. The multiplex PCR relied on a mix of 60 forward primers for TCR Vbeta segments and 13 reverse primers for TCR Jbeta segments. The CDR3 region of rearranged TCR beta genes was amplified from genomic DNA with a multiplex PCR assay. The amplified TCR beta libraries were sequenced on the Illumina HiSeq System as 87-base-pair reads. On the authors' methods: A later analysis counted some 80 million unique TCR beta chains across the 666 repertoires, and 9.5 million to 11 million of these chains were shared by at least two donors. Raw reads were error-corrected and collapsed into unique sequences with a nearest-neighbor algorithm that merged closely related sequences to remove PCR and sequencing errors. CDR3 sequences were aligned to IMGT reference sequences to assign V, D and J gene segments. For a sequence to be retained, at least a six-nucleotide match to both a V gene segment and a J gene segment was required. A rearrangement counted as productive if the CDR3 had no stop codons and remained in frame with V and J, and every other rearrangement counted as non-productive. Following IMGT convention, CDR3 was defined as the stretch from the second conserved V-encoded cysteine to the conserved J-encoded phenylalanine. The earlier analysis of about 590 of the donors excluded sequences that lacked an unambiguous match to a single V gene segment. In an earlier analysis of 500 to 750 of the donors, V segments were called functional above 56.7% productive rearrangements and were called segregating when the between-donor standard deviation exceeded 5%. A statistical classification framework was built to diagnose cytomegalovirus status from the catalog of TCR beta chain sequences. In a later analysis, TCR nucleotide sequences were compared against IMGT/GENE-DB human TR gene sequences so that V and J genes could be assigned. In a later analysis, CDR3 sequences and most-parsimonious VDJ recombination scenarios were assigned using the TCRdist pipeline. In a later analysis, every TCR beta chain was defined by the combination of its CDR3 amino acid sequence and its V-gene family, and reads without a unique V-gene family were dropped. To address suspected cross-contamination and a sequencing artifact, a later analysis removed 550 to 750 highly shared, low-generation-probability nucleotide sequences. For each public chain, a later analysis derived a clonal expansion index from normalized ranks of inferred template counts within each repertoire. In a later analysis, generation probabilities were computed using a VDJ recombination model fitted to out-of-frame rearrangements, and the results were checked against IGoR. In a later analysis, TCR-TCR, TCR-HLA and TCR-CMV co-occurrence was scored with hypergeometric tests, and a repertoire-size bias correction was applied to TCR pairs. False discovery rates were estimated in a later analysis by permuting HLA or CMV assignments 20 times. A later analysis grouped co-occurring TCRs with DBSCAN, adding TCRdist sequence similarity when clustering within HLA-allele-positive subsets. Repertoires with fewer than 30,000 or more than 120,000 public chains were left out of co-occurrence clustering, as were several repertoires with anomalous nucleotide sharing. TCRdb's version of the immuneACCESS table is confined to in-frame rearrangements and falls short of the full clone set. An unresolved V gene accounts for under half of the shortfall where checked; the remainder is of unknown origin. The DNA was the basis for D and trimming; V, J and clone size are from that table. The sample table shows around 110,000 clones, and about 69% are seen once. The ten top clones hold around 1.7% of the sample.

The source of this sequence is a woman between 18 and 29 years old in good health and CMV-seronegative. Recombination joined TRBV5-1 with TRBJ1-1; 8 nucleotides in the junction match TRBD1. The sample comprised PBMCs. Here is the DNA: TGCGCCAGCAGCTTGGAATTCACAGGGGGCACTGAAGCTTTCTTT. Protein translation: CASSLEFTGGTEAFF.